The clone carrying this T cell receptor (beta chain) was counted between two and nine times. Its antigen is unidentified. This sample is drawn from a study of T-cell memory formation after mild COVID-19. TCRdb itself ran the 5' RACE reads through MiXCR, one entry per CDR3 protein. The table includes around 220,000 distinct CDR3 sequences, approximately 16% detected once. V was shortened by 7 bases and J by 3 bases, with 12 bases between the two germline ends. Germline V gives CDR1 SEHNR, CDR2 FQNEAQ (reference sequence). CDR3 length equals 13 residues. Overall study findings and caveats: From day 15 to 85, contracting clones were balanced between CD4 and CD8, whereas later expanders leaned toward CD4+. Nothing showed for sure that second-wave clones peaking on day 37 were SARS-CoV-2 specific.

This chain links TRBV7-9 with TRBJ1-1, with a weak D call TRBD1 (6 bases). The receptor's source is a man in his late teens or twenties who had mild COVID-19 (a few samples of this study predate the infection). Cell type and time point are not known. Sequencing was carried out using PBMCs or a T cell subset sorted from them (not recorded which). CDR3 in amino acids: CASIRGGDTEAFF. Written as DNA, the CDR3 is TGTGCCAGCATCCGAGGGGGAGACACTGAAGCTTTCTTT.